This T cell receptor (beta chain) was found in a study of cytomegalovirus exposure and HLA in healthy donors. About the research overall: It was reported in a later analysis that the 120 or so validation repertoires used the same platform as the approximately 690 first-cohort repertoires.

This table comes from immunoSEQ multiplex PCR, and its TCRdb copy is limited to in-frame clones, with some not included. The sample gives about 160,000 clones, over 80% of which show up once; over 2% is in the top ten. Study-level points and caveats: There were some public TCRs occurring in many donors, but most TCR sequences were rare. Testing in vitro showed a few CMV-associated chains specific for CMV antigens.

The donors formed part of the roughly 120-subject validation cohort, distinct from the roughly 600-subject first cohort. A word on this clone: The antigen remains undetermined.

The clonotype comes from a man aged 25-45 years in good health and CMV-seropositive. Sample: PBMCs.

The DNA for the CDR3 is TGTGCCTGGAGTGTACGGGGGGATCAGCCCCAGCATTTT. This gives the protein CAWSVRGDQPQHF. The gene calls are TRBV30 and TRBJ1-5, with D possibly being TRBD1 (5 bases). With 0 bases removed from V and 5 bases from J, the gap between germline ends came to 8 bases. CDR1 GTSNPN and CDR2 SVGIG come from the germline V gene (reference sequence). This CDR3 comprises 13 residues.